The 26 T cell receptor beta chains below all came from one sample that was sequenced in a study of memory CD4+ T cells and cytomegalovirus serostatus. The sort gate was single viable CD3+CD4+CD8-CD45RO+ cells for memory CD4+ T cells. Some clones are missing from TCRdb's copy, which holds only in-frame ones; the method was immunoSEQ multiplex PCR. The sample consists of about 75,000 clones, 60% to 80% of them appearing once. Sequenced: memory CD4+ T cells from blood. All receptors derive from an adult in good health and CMV-seropositive.

The rearrangement links TRBV6-4 to TRBJ2-3; D is tentatively TRBD1 or TRBD2 (5 bases each). V was cut by 3 bases and J by 3 bases, with 7 bases left in between. This CDR3 spans 13 amino acids. Germline V lookup: CDR1 MRHNA, CDR2 SNTAGT. The CDR3 loop is CASSEGETDTQYF. Written as DNA, the CDR3 is TGTGCCAGCAGTGAAGGGGAGACAGATACGCAGTATTTT.

The genes are TRBV6-6 and TRBJ2-7, with D maybe TRBD1 (5 bases). Between the trimmed V and J ends, which lost 6 bases and 4 bases, there was a span of 13 bases. This CDR3 region has 13 residues. The V gene's germline CDR1 is MNHNY and CDR2 SVGAGI (reference sequence). CDR3 DNA: TGTGCCAGCAGCATACAGGAACTTTACGAGCAGTACTTC. Translation gives CASSIQELYEQYF.

CDR3 bases: TGTGCCAGCTCAGGCAGGTCGAAAGATGGCTACACCTTC. Amino acid sequence: CASSGRSKDGYTF. This chain connects TRBV18 to TRBJ1-2, with D uncertain. Germline loops: CDR1 KGHSH, CDR2 LQKENI. V was cut by 5 bases and J by 6 bases, with 13 bases left in between. The CDR3 is 13 amino acids. Full variable domain (remainder filled in from reference TRBV18 and TRBJ1-2): NAGVMQNPRHLVRRRGQEARLRCSPMKGHSHVYWYRQLPEEGLKFMVYLQKENIIDESGMPKERFSAEFPKEGPSILRIQQVVRGDSAAYFCASSGRSKDGYTFGSGTRLTVV.

The sample holds one count of this clone. The rearrangement links TRBV7-2 to TRBJ2-1; 7 bases map to TRBD2. J gave up 7 bases and V 4 bases, and 13 bases lay outside the gene matches. Germline values: CDR1 SGHTA, CDR2 FQGNSA. The CDR3 covers 16 residues. In nucleotides, the CDR3 is TGTGCCAGCAGCTCCCCCTGGCGGGAGACAGTTAATGAGCAGTTCTTC. Amino acid sequence: CASSSPWRETVNEQFF. Looking up the rest from reference TRBV7-2 and TRBJ2-1 gives the full variable domain: GAGVSQSPSNKVTEKGKDVELRCDPISGHTALYWYRQSLGQGLEFLIYFQGNSAPDKSGLPSDRFSAERTGGSVSTLTIQRTQQEDSAVYLCASSSPWRETVNEQFFGPGTRLTVL.

The genes are TRBV25-1 and TRBJ1-5, with D perhaps TRBD1 (5 bases). Germline CDR1 MGHDK, CDR2 SYGVNS. This CDR3 comprises 14 residues. V was shortened by 4 bases and J by 2 bases, with 9 bases between the two germline ends. The CDR3 sequence is CASSAAGGNQPQHF. The CDR3 nucleotides read TGTGCCAGCAGTGCAGCGGGGGGCAATCAGCCCCAGCATTTT. Drawing the rest from reference TRBV25-1 and TRBJ1-5, the complete variable domain is EADIYQTPRYLVIGTGKKITLECSQTMGHDKMYWYQQDPGMELHLIHYSYGVNSTEKGDLSSESTVSRIRTEHFPLTLESARPSHTSQYLCASSAAGGNQPQHFGDGTRLSIL.

The sample holds a few counts of this clone. The genes are TRBV7-9 and TRBJ2-2, with D unresolved. This CDR3 region has 12 residues. Trimming pared 4 bases from V and 7 bases from J, leaving 7 bases between. Germline CDR1 and CDR2: SEHNR and FQNEAQ (reference sequence). The chain's CDR3 is CASSYDFGELFF. The CDR3 nucleotides read TGTGCCAGCAGCTACGACTTCGGGGAGCTGTTTTTT. The variable domain in full, completed from reference TRBV7-9 and TRBJ2-2, reads DTGVSQNPRHKITKRGQNVTFRCDPISEHNRLYWYRQTLGQGPEFLTYFQNEAQLEKSRLLSDRFSAERPKGSFSTLEIQRTEQGDSAMYLCASSYDFGELFFGEGSRLTVL.

This clone has just a few counts. The chain combines TRBV10-3 with TRBJ1-1; D gene uncertain. Trimming removed 0 bases from V and 11 bases from J, with 10 bases in between. Germline assignment: CDR1 ENHRY and CDR2 SYGVKD. CDR3 length: 12 amino acids. CDR3: CAISESQYQAFF. CDR3 coding DNA: TGTGCCATCAGTGAGTCCCAGTATCAGGCTTTCTTT.

This clone was counted only a few times. CDR3 DNA sequence: TGTGCCAGTAGGTCAGGGGGTCCGAACACCGGGGAGCTGTTTTTT. Its translation is CASRSGGPNTGELFF. J is TRBJ2-2 and V is TRBV19, with 7 nucleotides matching TRBD1. Trimming at V came to 6 bases and at J to 0 bases, leaving 4 bases not matched to a gene. Germline CDR1 LNHDA, CDR2 SQIVND (reference sequence). The CDR3 covers 15 residues.

The genes are TRBV27 and TRBJ2-7, with 13 bases aligning to TRBD2. The CDR3 length is 14 residues. V trimming: 8 bases; J trimming: 2 bases; junction bases outside the gene matches: 3. Germline V CDR1 and CDR2: MNHEY, SMNVEV (reference sequence). CDR3 nucleotides: TGTGCCAGCGGGACTAGCGGGGTGACCTACGAGCAGTACTTC. Its protein product is CASGTSGVTYEQYF.

This clone was seen more than once but under ten times. The chain joins TRBV27 to TRBJ1-2; 12 nucleotides line up with TRBD1. V lost 6 bases and J lost 11; bases outside the gene matches: 4. CDR1 and CDR2 (germline): MNHEY, SMNVEV (reference sequence). There are 12 residues in the CDR3. CDR3 DNA sequence: TGTGCCAGCAGACCGGGACAGGGGGCTTACACCTTC. It specifies CASRPGQGAYTF.

The V and J genes are TRBV5-4 and TRBJ2-1; 11 positions agree with TRBD2. V lost 4 bases to trimming and J lost 6 bases; unmatched junction nucleotides: 15. Germline V gene lookup returns CDR1 SGHNT and CDR2 YYREEE (reference sequence). There are 18 residues in the CDR3. CDR3 bases: TGTGCCAGCAGCCCTGGGACTAGCGGAGGAGAGAGGATCAATGAGCAGTTCTTC. Its translation: CASSPGTSGGERINEQFF. Together with reference TRBV5-4 and TRBJ2-1, the CDR3 gives the full variable domain: ETGVTQSPTHLIKTRGQQVTLRCSSQSGHNTVSWYQQALGQGPQFIFQYYREEENGRGNFPPRFSGLQFPNYSSELNVNALELDDSALYLCASSPGTSGGERINEQFFGPGTRLTVL.

The rearrangement joins TRBV6-6 to TRBJ2-2, with 8 bases aligning to TRBD2. Unmatched junction bases numbered 4, after V lost 6 bases and J lost 7 bases. This CDR3 is built from 13 residues. In germline, CDR1 is MNHNY, CDR2 SVGAGI (reference sequence). CDR3 DNA: TGTGCCAGCAGGCTAGCGGGCCGCGGGGAGCTGTTTTTT. Protein: CASRLAGRGELFF.

The rearrangement uses TRBV6-1 and TRBJ1-5; D remains unclear. V lost 4 bases and J 2 bases, leaving 12 bases between the germline ends. Germline CDR1 reads MNHNS; CDR2 reads SASEGT. This CDR3 region has 15 residues. CDR3 residues: CASSGRTKGNQPQHF. The DNA of the CDR3 is TGTGCCAGCAGTGGACGAACAAAGGGCAATCAGCCCCAGCATTTT.

This clone was recorded a few times. The V call is TRBV7-2, the J call TRBJ2-1; tentative D call: TRBD2 (6 bases). V was trimmed by 5 bases and J by 0 bases, leaving 8 bases between them. The V gene's germline CDR1 is SGHTA and CDR2 FQGNSA. The CDR3 loop spans 14 amino acids. The CDR3 DNA follows: TGTGCCAGCAGCCGGGACTTCTCCTACAATGAGCAGTTCTTC. Protein: CASSRDFSYNEQFF.

The genes are TRBV27 and TRBJ2-7, with D unresolved. V was cut by 2 bases and J by 5 bases, with 16 bases left in between. Germline CDR1 and CDR2: MNHEY and SMNVEV (reference sequence). This CDR3 is 15 amino acids long. CDR3 sequence reads: CASSLPAAGRDEQYF. The CDR3 coding sequence is TGTGCCAGCAGTTTACCCGCAGCCGGGCGCGACGAGCAGTACTTC.

This chain connects TRBV9 to TRBJ2-7; no reliable D call. Germline V CDR1 and CDR2: SGDLS, YYNGEE. The CDR3 contains 11 residues. Trimming stripped 2 bases from V and 4 bases from J, with 4 bases between. This CDR3 is CASSVGYEQYV. The CDR3 nucleotides read TGTGCCAGCAGCGTTGGGTACGAGCAGTACGTC.

The V call is TRBV25-1, the J call TRBJ1-2, with a tentative D call TRBD1 (5 bases). This CDR3 region has 15 residues. V lost 3 bases and J lost 4, with 15 bases in between. The germline V gene has CDR1 MGHDK and CDR2 SYGVNS. As DNA, the CDR3 is TGTGCCAGCAGTGATGGCCTCACCGGGGGCTATGGCTACACCTTC. Protein: CASSDGLTGGYGYTF.

The V and J genes are TRBV6-6 and TRBJ1-2; 7 nucleotides match TRBD1. Germline V gives CDR1 MNHNY, CDR2 SVGAGI (reference sequence). This CDR3 has 14 residues. J gave up 9 bases and V 0 bases, and 7 bases lay outside the gene matches. CDR3 sequence reads: CASSYSVEGASYTF. The CDR3 DNA is TGTGCCAGCAGTTACTCAGTAGAGGGGGCGAGCTACACCTTC.

The V and J genes are TRBV7-9 and TRBJ2-5; 7 bases align to TRBD2. Trimming at V came to 2 bases and at J to 7 bases, leaving 13 bases not matched to a gene. The germline CDR1 and CDR2 sequences are SEHNR and FQNEAQ (reference sequence). CDR3 length: 16 residues. This chain's CDR3 is CASSLTPLRGVPTQYF. DNA of the CDR3: TGTGCCAGCAGCTTAACGCCGCTTCGGGGGGTTCCGACCCAGTACTTC.

This clone occurred a few times. The rearrangement uses TRBV30 and TRBJ2-4; possibly TRBD1 or TRBD2 for D (5 bases each). V lost 7 bases and J lost 13, with 17 bases in between. The CDR3 is 11 residues long. Germline V gene sequence: CDR1 GTSNPN, CDR2 SVGIG (reference sequence). CDR3 sequence (DNA): TGTGCCTTCGGCGTGACGGGGCACCAGTACTTC. This codes for CAFGVTGHQYF. Full variable domain (outside the CDR3, taken from reference TRBV30 and TRBJ2-4): SQTIHQWPATLVQPVGSPLSLECTVEGTSNPNLYWYRQAAGRGLQLLFYSVGIGQISSEVPQNLSASRPQDRQFILSSKKLLLSDSGFYLCAFGVTGHQYFGAGTRLSVL.

The chain carries TRBV4-2 and TRBJ2-4, with D possibly being TRBD1 or TRBD2 (6 bases each). The CDR3 covers 19 residues. Trimming removed 1 base from V and 0 bases from J, with 19 bases in between. Per the germline V gene, CDR1 is LGHNA and CDR2 is YNFKEQ. In nucleotides, the CDR3 is TGTGCCAGCAGCCAAGTTGAGGGGGGCCTACAGCGAGCCAAAAACATTCAGTACTTC. Translated: CASSQVEGGLQRAKNIQYF.

The chain combines TRBV30 with TRBJ1-1; D is possibly TRBD1 (6 bases). The V gene lost 1 base and the J gene lost 8 bases, with 11 bases spanning the gap. In germline, CDR1 is GTSNPN, CDR2 SVGIG (reference sequence). The CDR3 contains 12 residues. The CDR3 DNA is TGTGCCTGGAGTGGGGGGGGCCCAGAAGCTTTCTTT. Protein sequence: CAWSGGGPEAFF.

The chain has TRBV21-1 and TRBJ2-7. TRBV21-1 is labeled a pseudogene. CDR3 length: 14 residues. The CDR3 DNA reads TGTGCCAGCAGCAAGCGGGACATATCCTACGAGCAGTACGTC. It is translated as CASSKRDISYEQYV.

J is TRBJ2-1 and V is TRBV27; TRBD2 is a possible D gene (5 bases). Germline V gene lookup returns CDR1 MNHEY and CDR2 SMNVEV (reference sequence). The CDR3 has 12 amino acids. V shed 7 bases and J shed 4 bases, with 8 bases lying between them. CDR3: CASNGGYNEQFF. CDR3 nucleotide sequence: TGTGCCAGCAATGGCGGGTACAATGAGCAGTTCTTC.

The V gene is TRBV5-1, the J gene TRBJ2-3; D unclear. CDR1 SGHRS and CDR2 YFSETQ come from the germline V gene. The CDR3 runs 14 residues. Trimming removed 5 bases from V and 0 bases from J, with 10 bases in between. In DNA form, the CDR3 reads TGCGCCAGCAGGTCTGTTACTAGCACAGATACGCAGTATTTT. Encoded protein: CASRSVTSTDTQYF.

CDR3: CASTPLAKGDGTDTQYF. The CDR3 DNA sequence: TGCGCCAGCACCCCTCTAGCCAAGGGGGATGGCACAGATACGCAGTATTTT. The chain links TRBV5-1 to TRBJ2-3, with D maybe TRBD1 (6 bases). This CDR3 is built from 17 residues. The V and J ends lost 6 bases and 1 base respectively, with 21 bases between them. CDR1 and CDR2 (germline): SGHRS, YFSETQ. Full variable domain (outside the CDR3, taken from reference TRBV5-1 and TRBJ2-3): KAGVTQTPRYLIKTRGQQVTLSCSPISGHRSVSWYQQTPGQGLQFLFEYFSETQRNKGNFPGRFSGRQFSNSRSEMNVSTLELGDSALYLCASTPLAKGDGTDTQYFGPGTRLTVL.